This TCR beta chain is drawn from a study of blood T cell repertoires in COVID-19. Study background: From the United States, Italy and Spain came samples of acute and convalescent COVID-19. The analysed material was cDNA or gDNA that came from T cells, B-cell-depleted T cells, or PBMCs.

Using immunoSEQ multiplex PCR, the repertoire was profiled, and TCRdb retains in-frame clones only, with some absent. Seen here are fewer than 600,000 clones, 75% to 90% observed once, and the top ten hold around 0.92%. Germline CDR1 reads SGHNT; CDR2 reads YYREEE (reference sequence). CDR3 length: 14 residues. V lost 4 bases and J lost 11; bases outside the gene matches: 11. The clonotype comes from a man aged 18 to 29 with COVID-19, enrolled during active disease. Sequenced: peripheral blood. The genes are TRBV5-4 and TRBJ1-4, with 7 bases lining up with TRBD1. CDR3 in DNA: TGTGCCAGCAGCAACACAGGGGACGTCGAGAAACTGTTTTTT. This sequence encodes CASSNTGDVEKLFF. Using reference TRBV5-4 and TRBJ1-4 for the parts outside the CDR3, the full variable domain is ETGVTQSPTHLIKTRGQQVTLRCSSQSGHNTVSWYQQALGQGPQFIFQYYREEENGRGNFPPRFSGLQFPNYSSELNVNALELDDSALYLCASSNTGDVEKLFFGSGTQLSVL.